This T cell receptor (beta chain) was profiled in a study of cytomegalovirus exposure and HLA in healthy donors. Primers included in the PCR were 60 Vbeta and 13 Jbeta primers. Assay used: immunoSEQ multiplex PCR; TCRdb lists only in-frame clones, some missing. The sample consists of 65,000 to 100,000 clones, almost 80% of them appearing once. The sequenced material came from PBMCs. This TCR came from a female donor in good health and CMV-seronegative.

As DNA, the CDR3 is TGTGCCAGCAGTTACAAGGGGGGGTACAATGAGCAGTTCTTC. This gives the protein CASSYKGGYNEQFF. This chain uses TRBV6-6 with TRBJ2-1; TRBD2 is a possible D gene (7 bases). CDR1 and CDR2 from the germline V gene are MNHNY and SVGAGI (reference sequence). V lost 2 bases, J lost 4 bases, and 9 bases lay in between. CDR3 length: 14 residues.